Presented here are 24 T cell receptor beta chains from one specimen sequenced in a study of radiotherapy plus CTLA-4 blockade in lung cancer. Data came from immunoSEQ multiplex PCR; TCRdb stores just in-frame clones and leaves some out. The sample gives tens of thousands of clones, more than 60% of which show up once; around 3.7% is in the top ten. This specimen was peripheral blood, taken from a patient treated with radiotherapy plus ipilimumab. Every receptor here comes from a human donor with non-small cell lung cancer who had a partial response to radiotherapy plus ipilimumab.

The chain combines TRBV19 with TRBJ2-2; the D gene is possibly TRBD2 (6 bases). Germline CDR1 LNHDA, CDR2 SQIVND (reference sequence). V was trimmed by 7 bases and J by 5 bases, leaving 14 bases between them. This CDR3 contains 14 residues. CDR3 in amino acids: CASNVEGRTGELFF. CDR3 DNA: TGTGCCAGTAACGTGGAGGGGAGGACCGGGGAGCTGTTTTTT.

The V gene is TRBV5-4, the J gene TRBJ1-3; 8 nucleotides line up with TRBD1. Germline V gene lookup returns CDR1 SGHNT and CDR2 YYREEE (reference sequence). The CDR3 runs to 14 residues. The junction had 4 bases not matched to a gene; V was cut back by 4 bases and J by 4 bases. CDR3 coding DNA: TGTGCCAGCAGCATCCAGGGGGCCGGAAACACCATATATTTT. Translated, it gives CASSIQGAGNTIYF. The full variable domain, rest sourced from reference TRBV5-4 and TRBJ1-3, is ETGVTQSPTHLIKTRGQQVTLRCSSQSGHNTVSWYQQALGQGPQFIFQYYREEENGRGNFPPRFSGLQFPNYSSELNVNALELDDSALYLCASSIQGAGNTIYFGEGSWLTVV.

The genes are TRBV19 and TRBJ1-6; D perhaps matches TRBD1 (5 bases). The CDR3 extends over 15 amino acids. Germline CDR1 reads LNHDA; CDR2 reads SQIVND (reference sequence). V was trimmed by 7 bases and J by 9 bases, leaving 19 bases between them. This CDR3 is CASKSAGQGGSPLHF. The DNA for the CDR3 is TGTGCCAGTAAATCCGCGGGGCAGGGAGGTTCACCCCTCCACTTT. The complete variable domain, with remaining parts taken from reference TRBV19 and TRBJ1-6, reads DGGITQSPKYLFRKEGQNVTLSCEQNLNHDAMYWYRQDPGQGLRLIYYSQIVNDFQKGDIAEGYSVSREKKESFPLTVTSAQKNPTAFYLCASKSAGQGGSPLHFGNGTRLTVT.

The chain has TRBV5-4 and TRBJ2-3, with 13 bases lining up with TRBD2. The germline V gene encodes CDR1 SGHNT and CDR2 YYREEE (reference sequence). V dropped 4 bases and J dropped 9; count of bases not matched to a gene: 17. This CDR3 has 18 residues. In DNA form, the CDR3 reads TGTGCCAGCAGCGATTCGACTAGCGGGGGGTTCTTAGCATCCACGCAGTATTTT. It translates to CASSDSTSGGFLASTQYF.

The gene calls are TRBV4-3 and TRBJ1-5; 9 nucleotides align to TRBD1. Germline-derived CDR1 and CDR2 are LGHNA and YSLEER. V lost 2 bases and J lost 4; bases outside the gene matches: 6. The CDR3 totals 16 residues. CDR3 in DNA: TGCGCCAGCAGCCAAAGAGGGACAGGGCCTAATCAGCCCCAGCATTTT. Its protein is CASSQRGTGPNQPQHF.

This clone was counted once. This chain uses TRBV18 with TRBJ2-3; D might be TRBD1 (6 bases). Germline CDR1 KGHSH, CDR2 LQKENI. The germline V and J ends were trimmed by 1 base and 1 base, with 6 bases remaining between them. The CDR3 consists of 14 residues. Written as DNA, the CDR3 is TGTGCCAGCTCACCACGACAGGGCACAGATACGCAGTATTTT. It translates to CASSPRQGTDTQYF.

This rearrangement joins TRBV7-6 to TRBJ2-7; TRBD1 matches 9 bases. CDR1 SGHVS and CDR2 FNYEAQ come from the germline V gene. The CDR3 runs to 16 residues. The J segment lost 2 bases and the V segment lost 1 base, leaving 6 bases of the junction unmatched. CDR3 amino acids: CASSLDPGTGPYEQYF. CDR3 DNA sequence: TGTGCCAGCAGCTTAGATCCGGGGACAGGGCCCTACGAGCAGTACTTC.

The V gene is TRBV2, the J gene TRBJ1-4; D unclear. The CDR3 covers 14 residues. V was shortened by 4 bases and J by 6 bases, with 12 bases between the two germline ends. Looked up from germline, CDR1 is SNHLY and CDR2 is FYNNEI. CDR3 residues: CASSAGGGYEKLFF. The CDR3 DNA is TGTGCCAGCAGTGCTGGAGGAGGGTATGAAAAACTGTTTTTT.

The V gene is TRBV28, the J gene TRBJ1-4; D may be TRBD1 (5 bases). Trimming cost V 5 bases and J 8 bases, with 15 bases left between them. Germline V gene lookup returns CDR1 MDHEN and CDR2 SYDVKM. This CDR3 contains 14 residues. CDR3 amino acids: CASSEGTSGEKLFF. CDR3 nucleotides: TGTGCCAGCAGTGAAGGGACTTCTGGGGAAAAACTGTTTTTT.

The chain is built from TRBV28 and TRBJ1-1; TRBD1 matches at 8 bases. This CDR3 comprises 16 residues. V was pared by 3 bases and J by 1 base, with 7 bases of the junction left unmatched. The germline V gene encodes CDR1 MDHEN and CDR2 SYDVKM. The CDR3 DNA reads TGTGCCAGCAGTTTGTGGGACAGGAGGCGGAACACTGAAGCTTTCTTT. Protein: CASSLWDRRRNTEAFF. Combining the CDR3 with reference TRBV28 and TRBJ1-1 gives the whole variable domain DVKVTQSSRYLVKRTGEKVFLECVQDMDHENMFWYRQDPGLGLRLIYFSYDVKMKEKGDIPEGYSVSREKKERFSLILESASTNQTSMYLCASSLWDRRRNTEAFFGQGTRLTVV.

V is TRBV6-1 and J is TRBJ1-2; no clear D gene. Germline V CDR1 and CDR2: MNHNS, SASEGT. CDR3 length: 15 residues. Trimming shortened V by 4 bases and J by 1 base, and 13 bases separated the two germline ends. CDR3 sequence: CASSVQTRSNYGYTF. The CDR3, as DNA: TGTGCCAGCAGTGTCCAGACCCGGAGTAACTATGGCTACACCTTC.

The chain has TRBV6-5 and TRBJ2-5; TRBD2 agrees at 11 bases. V lost 8 bases and J lost 1; bases outside the gene matches: 6. This CDR3 is built from 15 residues. CDR1 MNHEY and CDR2 SVGAGI come from the germline V gene. CDR3 nucleotides: TGTGCCAGCCGCTCTAGCGGGGGGCTCCAAGAGACCCAGTACTTC. Translated: CASRSSGGLQETQYF.

The rearrangement joins TRBV19 to TRBJ1-6, with TRBD1 matching 7 bases. Germline lookup yields CDR1 LNHDA and CDR2 SQIVND (reference sequence). The CDR3 extends over 14 amino acids. V was clipped by 7 bases and J by 9 bases; unmatched bases: 9. CDR3 sequence: CASTAQGGGSPLHF. The CDR3 coding sequence is TGTGCCAGTACCGCCCAGGGGGGAGGTTCACCCCTCCACTTT.

The chain combines TRBV29-1 with TRBJ1-2; 9 bases agree with TRBD1. V was clipped by 4 bases and J by 5 bases; unmatched bases: 2. In germline, CDR1 is SQVTM, CDR2 ANQGSEA. The CDR3 has 12 amino acids. CDR3 loop: CSVGGTGYGYTF. As DNA, the CDR3 is TGCAGCGTTGGTGGGACAGGGTATGGCTACACCTTC.

This chain uses TRBV4-2 with TRBJ1-2; no reliable D call. Germline CDR1 and CDR2: LGHNA and YNFKEQ. The V and J ends lost 1 base and 5 bases respectively, with 20 bases between them. There are 17 residues in the CDR3. As DNA, the CDR3 is TGTGCCAGCAGCCAAGTAACCCCCGGCGGGCCCAAATATGGCTACACCTTC. Amino acids: CASSQVTPGGPKYGYTF.

The J gene is TRBJ2-7, the V gene TRBV7-3; TRBD1 is a possible D gene (5 bases). V was trimmed by 0 bases and J by 10 bases, leaving 13 bases between them. The CDR3 runs 13 residues. Per the germline V gene, CDR1 is SGHTA and CDR2 is FQGTGA. CDR3 region: CASSLTRVHAQYF. CDR3 in DNA: TGTGCCAGCAGCTTAACCAGGGTTCACGCCCAGTACTTC.

The V call is TRBV11-2, the J call TRBJ2-2; maybe TRBD1 (6 bases). In germline, CDR1 is SGHAT, CDR2 FQNNGV. Trimming shortened V by 4 bases and J by 4 bases, and 16 bases separated the two germline ends. CDR3 size: 16 residues. CDR3 sequence (DNA): TGTGCCAGCAGCTCTATTGGGGGCAGTTCCACCGGGGAGCTGTTTTTT. Its translation: CASSSIGGSSTGELFF.

The chain is built from TRBV19 and TRBJ1-3; unclear D gene. Germline loops: CDR1 LNHDA, CDR2 SQIVND (reference sequence). Trimming took 4 bases from V and 0 from J, leaving 7 bases between them. There are 14 residues in the CDR3. CDR3 bases: TGTGCCAGTAGTACAGGTTCCTCTGGAAACACCATATATTTT. Translated: CASSTGSSGNTIYF.

The CDR3 DNA reads TGTGCCAGCAGCTACAGGGTCTCTGGGGCCAACGTCCTGACTTTC. Translation: CASSYRVSGANVLTF. The chain recombines TRBV5-8 with TRBJ2-6; maybe TRBD1 (6 bases). V lost 3 bases and J lost 0, with 7 bases in between. The CDR3 totals 15 residues. Per the germline V gene, CDR1 is SGHTS and CDR2 is YDEGEE.

This clone was found a few times. This rearrangement joins TRBV30 to TRBJ1-2, with 8 bases aligning to TRBD1. Germline CDR1 and CDR2: GTSNPN and SVGIG (reference sequence). This CDR3 has 14 residues. The V and J ends lost 1 base and 7 bases, in that order; junction bases with no gene match: 8. Written as DNA, the CDR3 is TGTGCCTGGAGTGGAGGACAGGGTGGACGTGGCTACACCTTC. Protein sequence: CAWSGGQGGRGYTF.

V usage is TRBV5-4 and J usage is TRBJ1-5; the D gene is possibly TRBD1 (5 bases). CDR3 length: 15 residues. Trimming cost V 2 bases and J 2 bases, with 11 bases left between them. Per germline, CDR1 SGHNT and CDR2 YYREEE (reference sequence). The CDR3 loop is CASSFQGSGNQPQHF. The CDR3 coding sequence is TGTGCCAGCAGCTTTCAGGGAAGCGGCAATCAGCCCCAGCATTTT.

J is TRBJ1-4 and V is TRBV4-3; 8 bases are a match to TRBD1. Germline CDR1 is LGHNA and CDR2 is YSLEER. CDR3 size: 15 residues. Unmatched junction bases numbered 5, after V lost 1 base and J lost 7 bases. As DNA, the CDR3 is TGCGCCAGCAGCCAAGTAGTACAGGGGGGTGAAAAACTGTTTTTT. Translating gives CASSQVVQGGEKLFF.

This rearrangement joins TRBV4-3 to TRBJ2-7, with D hard to call. CDR1 and CDR2 (germline): LGHNA, YSLEER. Trimming removed 0 bases from V and 2 bases from J, with 11 bases in between. This CDR3 comprises 15 residues. The DNA of the CDR3 is TGCGCCAGCAGCCAAGATCTGAGCTTCGCCTACGAGCAGTACTTC. Translation gives CASSQDLSFAYEQYF.

This clone was seen only once. The gene calls are TRBV6-4 and TRBJ2-3; 11 nucleotides match TRBD2. V lost 6 bases to trimming and J lost 3 bases; unmatched junction nucleotides: 8. CDR3 size: 16 residues. From germline, CDR1 is MRHNA and CDR2 SNTAGT. CDR3 DNA: TGTGCCAGCAGGGCTAGCGGGGGGCCTGCGACAGATACGCAGTATTTT. It codes for CASRASGGPATDTQYF.